Below, 25 T cell receptor beta chains from the same sample are listed, as sequenced in a study of blood T cell repertoires in COVID-19. Sequenced by immunoSEQ multiplex PCR; TCRdb stores in-frame clones only, minus some. The sample contains approximately 170,000 clones, under 90% of which appear only once. Sequencing was performed on PBMCs or T cells enriched from blood (not recorded which). The receptors were gathered from a woman in her forties or fifties who had recovered from COVID-19.

The V call is TRBV6-2 or TRBV6-3, the J call TRBJ2-7; TRBD1 matches 7 bases. The J segment lost 0 bases and the V segment lost 4 bases, leaving 3 bases of the junction unmatched. CDR1 and CDR2 from the germline V gene are MNHEY and SVGEGT. This CDR3 region has 14 residues. CDR3 amino acids: CASSWAGGSYEQYF. CDR3 nucleotides: TGTGCCAGCAGTTGGGCAGGGGGCTCCTACGAGCAGTACTTC.

This clone was picked up one time. The CDR3: CASSPLDRGYGYTF. Written as DNA, the CDR3 is TGTGCCAGCAGCCCATTAGACAGGGGCTATGGCTACACCTTC. V and J are TRBV7-9 and TRBJ1-2, with 8 nucleotides matching TRBD1. This CDR3 is 14 amino acids long. Trimming cost V 5 bases and J 4 bases; bases outside gene matches: 6. Germline-derived CDR1 and CDR2 are SEHNR and FQNEAQ (reference sequence).

V and J are TRBV7-2 and TRBJ1-1; 8 nucleotides match TRBD1. From germline, CDR1 is SGHTA and CDR2 FQGNSA. Unmatched junction bases numbered 12, after V lost 5 bases and J lost 10 bases. The CDR3 loop spans 14 amino acids. This chain's CDR3 is CASSPGQGLIGAFF. Here the CDR3 DNA reads TGTGCCAGCAGCCCCGGACAGGGTTTGATCGGAGCTTTCTTT.

CDR3 nucleotide sequence: TGCAGTGCTATGAGCCCGTACGAGCAGTACTTC. This translates into CSAMSPYEQYF. The chain carries TRBV20-1 and TRBJ2-7, with D uncertain. Germline V gene lookup returns CDR1 DFQATT and CDR2 SNEGSKA (reference sequence). Trimming left V 4 bases short and J 4 bases short, with 8 bases between. The CDR3 is 11 residues long.

This clone appeared once. The chain links TRBV14 to TRBJ2-6; 10 bases align to TRBD1. The germline gives CDR1 SGHDN, CDR2 FVKESK. This CDR3 region has 17 residues. With 1 base clipped from V and 3 bases from J, the junction kept 3 bases outside the gene matches. The CDR3 is CASSQGQGAYGANVLTF. Here the CDR3 DNA reads TGTGCCAGCAGCCAAGGACAGGGGGCTTATGGGGCCAACGTCCTGACTTTC.

The J gene is TRBJ1-1, the V gene TRBV7-2, with D unresolved. CDR1 and CDR2 from the germline V gene are SGHTA and FQGNSA. V shed 3 bases and J shed 6 bases, with 8 bases lying between them. The CDR3 loop spans 12 amino acids. This CDR3 reads CASSLQFAEAFF. The CDR3, as DNA: TGTGCCAGCAGCTTGCAGTTTGCTGAAGCTTTCTTT. Looking up the rest from reference TRBV7-2 and TRBJ1-1 gives the full variable domain: GAGVSQSPSNKVTEKGKDVELRCDPISGHTALYWYRQSLGQGLEFLIYFQGNSAPDKSGLPSDRFSAERTGGSVSTLTIQRTQQEDSAVYLCASSLQFAEAFFGQGTRLTVV.

The J gene is TRBJ2-1, the V gene TRBV7-9; 7 bases fit TRBD1. Germline-derived CDR1 and CDR2 are SEHNR and FQNEAQ (reference sequence). The CDR3 is 16 residues long. V lost 5 bases to trimming and J lost 3 bases; unmatched junction nucleotides: 10. This chain's CDR3 is CASSKYGTVLYNEQFF. CDR3 nucleotides: TGTGCCAGCAGCAAGTACGGGACAGTTCTCTACAATGAGCAGTTCTTC.

The J gene is TRBJ2-3, the V gene TRBV10-3, with 15 positions matching TRBD2. Per germline, CDR1 ENHRY and CDR2 SYGVKD. The CDR3 loop spans 18 amino acids. With V trimmed by 6 bases and J by 1 base, 8 bases remained unmatched. The CDR3, as DNA: TGTGCCATCAGCGACGGACTAGCGGGAGGGCCGGGCACAGATACGCAGTATTTT. Translating gives CAISDGLAGGPGTDTQYF.

V gene TRBV20-1 combines with J gene TRBJ2-3, with D uncertain. Trimming took 3 bases from V and 2 from J, leaving 15 bases between them. CDR1 DFQATT and CDR2 SNEGSKA come from the germline V gene (reference sequence). This CDR3 contains 15 residues. The CDR3 DNA reads as TGCAGTGCTAGTAAGGCAGCACAGTTCACAGATACGCAGTATTTT. Residues: CSASKAAQFTDTQYF.

This chain uses TRBV27 with TRBJ1-6; 9 nucleotides align to TRBD1. Per the germline V gene, CDR1 is MNHEY and CDR2 is SMNVEV (reference sequence). This CDR3 region has 17 residues. J was trimmed by 0 bases and V by 2 bases; bases with no gene match: 2. The CDR3 DNA sequence: TGTGCCAGCAGTTTAACAGGGGGCAGCTCCTATAATTCACCCCTCCACTTT. Its protein is CASSLTGGSSYNSPLHF.

V usage is TRBV9 and J usage is TRBJ2-1, with TRBD2 identical over 16 bases. Losses at the gene ends were 0 bases for V and 6 bases for J; bases not matched to a gene: 6. The V gene's germline CDR1 is SGDLS and CDR2 YYNGEE. The CDR3 consists of 18 residues. CDR3 protein: CASSVVGTSGRASNEQFF. As DNA, the CDR3 is TGTGCCAGCAGCGTAGTTGGGACTAGCGGGAGGGCCTCCAATGAGCAGTTCTTC.

The chain links TRBV7-9 to TRBJ2-1; 13 nucleotides match TRBD2. The CDR3 runs 16 residues. Trimming at V came to 3 bases and at J to 9 bases, leaving 8 bases not matched to a gene. CDR1 is SEHNR, CDR2 FQNEAQ, per germline (reference sequence). The CDR3 region is CASSFTSGRARAEQFF. Here the CDR3 DNA reads TGTGCCAGCAGCTTTACTAGCGGGAGGGCCAGAGCTGAGCAGTTCTTC.

This clone was counted a single time. This chain uses TRBV6-4 with TRBJ2-1; 11 nucleotides agree with TRBD2. Looked up from germline, CDR1 is MRHNA and CDR2 is SNTAGT. The CDR3 covers 15 residues. Germline trimming cut 5 bases from V and 4 bases from J; bases unmatched to any gene: 4. The CDR3 sequence is CASSSGTSGYNEQFF. CDR3 DNA: TGTGCCAGCAGTTCCGGGACTAGCGGATACAATGAGCAGTTCTTC.

This chain uses TRBV5-4 with TRBJ1-2; D is unclear. This CDR3 region has 14 residues. The V and J ends lost 7 bases and 4 bases respectively, with 17 bases between them. Per the germline V gene, CDR1 is SGHNT and CDR2 is YYREEE (reference sequence). The CDR3 region has the DNA TGTGCCAGCCGTCTAGCGGCGAGCAGCTATGGCTACACCTTC. Its protein product is CASRLAASSYGYTF.

The chain combines TRBV25-1 with TRBJ1-6, with TRBD1 as a possible D gene (6 bases). CDR3 size: 14 residues. V dropped 6 bases and J dropped 3 bases, with 9 bases sitting between them. The germline V gene encodes CDR1 MGHDK and CDR2 SYGVNS. The chain's CDR3 is CASRDRHYNSPLHF. Written as DNA, the CDR3 is TGTGCCAGCAGGGACAGACACTATAATTCACCCCTCCACTTT.

The rearrangement joins TRBV19 to TRBJ1-1; no reliable D call. The V and J ends lost 2 bases and 3 bases respectively, with 19 bases between them. Germline loops: CDR1 LNHDA, CDR2 SQIVND (reference sequence). The CDR3 extends over 17 amino acids. This chain's CDR3 is CASSIYSPLRGYTEAFF. DNA for the CDR3: TGTGCCAGTAGTATATACAGCCCCTTACGCGGGTACACTGAAGCTTTCTTT.

The chain's CDR3 is CASSFGQGARGYTF. In nucleotides, the CDR3 is TGTGCCAGCAGCTTCGGGCAGGGGGCCCGTGGCTACACCTTC. The chain is built from TRBV11-2 and TRBJ1-2; 8 bases line up with TRBD1. The CDR3 totals 14 residues. Germline CDR1 SGHAT, CDR2 FQNNGV. J was trimmed by 7 bases and V by 3 bases; bases with no gene match: 7.

In this sample, this clone turned up a few times. The genes are TRBV27 and TRBJ1-4; D might be TRBD1 (5 bases). Per the germline V gene, CDR1 is MNHEY and CDR2 is SMNVEV (reference sequence). This CDR3 has 15 amino acids. V was cut by 6 bases and J by 0 bases, with 11 bases left in between. CDR3: CASRPGLATNEKLFF. In nucleotides, the CDR3 is TGTGCCAGCAGACCAGGGTTAGCAACTAATGAAAAACTGTTTTTT.

V is TRBV11-3 and J is TRBJ2-1; 7 nucleotides match TRBD1. CDR3 length equals 17 residues. The V gene end was trimmed by 1 base and the J gene end by 3 bases; junction bases not matched to a gene: 9. The germline V gene has CDR1 SGHNT and CDR2 YENEEA. The CDR3 region has the DNA TGTGCCAGCAGCTTAGGTATTAGGGCAGGGGGCTACAATGAGCAGTTCTTC. Its translation: CASSLGIRAGGYNEQFF.

The genes are TRBV4-2 and TRBJ2-1; 10 nucleotides align to TRBD2. V trimming: 1 base; J trimming: 9 bases; junction bases outside the gene matches: 9. CDR1 is LGHNA and CDR2 is YNFKEQ in the germline V gene. The CDR3 spans 16 residues. CDR3 protein: CASSQVSGRASGEQFF. CDR3 DNA: TGTGCCAGCAGCCAAGTGAGCGGGAGGGCCTCTGGTGAGCAGTTCTTC.

A word on this clone: Other nucleotide sequences from this sample produce the same CDR3. The rearrangement uses TRBV18 and TRBJ2-7; tentative D call: TRBD2 (6 bases). Trimming took 3 bases from V and 2 from J, leaving 8 bases between them. The CDR3 runs 13 residues. Germline V lookup: CDR1 KGHSH, CDR2 LQKENI. Here the CDR3 DNA reads TGTGCCAGCTCACCCGGGGGAACCTACGAGCAGTACTTC. This codes for CASSPGGTYEQYF.

The count of this clone is one. The chain uses TRBV19 and TRBJ1-2; 8 bases fit TRBD1. This CDR3 contains 14 residues. CDR1 is LNHDA, CDR2 SQIVND, per germline (reference sequence). Trimming took 4 bases from V and 2 from J; bases not matched to a gene: 3. The CDR3 loop reads CASSTGQGNYGYTF. In DNA form, the CDR3 reads TGTGCCAGTAGTACTGGACAGGGCAACTATGGCTACACCTTC.

The chain recombines TRBV6-5 with TRBJ1-6; D possibly corresponds to TRBD1 (5 bases). V gave up 4 bases and J gave up 10 bases, with 8 bases separating them. Germline V gene lookup returns CDR1 MNHEY and CDR2 SVGAGI. The CDR3 loop spans 12 amino acids. The CDR3 sequence: CASSFPGSPLHF. The CDR3 DNA reads as TGTGCCAGCAGTTTCCCAGGGTCACCCCTCCACTTT.

By share, this clone ranks as medium-sized (0.01 to 0.1%). V and J are TRBV12-3 or TRBV12-4 and TRBJ1-4, with D hard to call. The CDR3 is 11 amino acids. The V end was cut by 6 bases, the J end by 8 bases, with 7 bases between. DNA of the CDR3: TGTGCCAGCAGCCGCGAGGAAAAACTGTTTTTT. It is translated as CASSREEKLFF.

V gene TRBV18 combines with J gene TRBJ1-2; D unresolved. This CDR3 spans 13 amino acids. The V end lost 5 bases, the J end lost 7 bases, and 14 bases lay between the germline ends. Germline CDR1 KGHSH, CDR2 LQKENI. The CDR3 protein is CASSSWEQLGYTF. CDR3 in DNA: TGTGCCAGCTCATCGTGGGAGCAGCTTGGCTACACCTTC.